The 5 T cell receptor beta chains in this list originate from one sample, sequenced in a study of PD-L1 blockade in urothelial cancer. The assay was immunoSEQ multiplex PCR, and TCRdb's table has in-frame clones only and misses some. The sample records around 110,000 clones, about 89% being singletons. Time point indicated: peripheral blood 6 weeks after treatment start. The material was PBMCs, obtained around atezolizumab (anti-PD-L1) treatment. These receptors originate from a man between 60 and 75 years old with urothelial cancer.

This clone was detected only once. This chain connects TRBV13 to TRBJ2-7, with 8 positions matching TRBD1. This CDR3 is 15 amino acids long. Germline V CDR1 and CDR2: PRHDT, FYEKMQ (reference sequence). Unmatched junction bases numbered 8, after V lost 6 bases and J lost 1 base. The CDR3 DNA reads TGTGCCAGCAGGCGGACAGGGCTTAATTCCTACGAGCAGTACTTC. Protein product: CASRRTGLNSYEQYF.

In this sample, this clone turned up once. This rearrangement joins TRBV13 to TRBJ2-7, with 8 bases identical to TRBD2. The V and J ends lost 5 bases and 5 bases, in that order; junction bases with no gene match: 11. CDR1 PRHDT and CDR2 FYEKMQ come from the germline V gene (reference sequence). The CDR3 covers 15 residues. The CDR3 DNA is TGTGCCAGCAGCCAACGGGGACTAGTCATGCACGAGCAGTACTTC. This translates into CASSQRGLVMHEQYF.

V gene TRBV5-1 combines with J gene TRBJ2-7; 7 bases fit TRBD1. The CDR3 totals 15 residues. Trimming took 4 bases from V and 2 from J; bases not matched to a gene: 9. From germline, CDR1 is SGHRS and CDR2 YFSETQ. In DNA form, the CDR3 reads TGCGCCAGCAGCGGGACGCAGGGGGAAACCTACGAGCAGTACTTC. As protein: CASSGTQGETYEQYF.

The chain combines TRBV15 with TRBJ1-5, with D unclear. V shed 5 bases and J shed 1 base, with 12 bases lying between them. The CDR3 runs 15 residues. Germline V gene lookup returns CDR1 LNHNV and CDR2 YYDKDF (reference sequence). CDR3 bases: TGTGCCACCAGCCCTAGAGGGTACAGCAATCAGCCCCAGCATTTT. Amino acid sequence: CATSPRGYSNQPQHF.

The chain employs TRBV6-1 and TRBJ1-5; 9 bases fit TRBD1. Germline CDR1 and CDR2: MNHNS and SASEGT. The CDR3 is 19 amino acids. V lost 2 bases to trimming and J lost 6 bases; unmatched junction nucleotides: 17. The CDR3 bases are TGTGCCAGCAGTGAATGGAAGACAGGGGGTCTTAAATCTGGTCAGCCCCAGCATTTT. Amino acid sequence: CASSEWKTGGLKSGQPQHF.